These 26 T cell receptor beta chains share one sample of origin, sequenced in a study of shared clonotypes between healthy human individuals. The protocol was immunoSEQ multiplex PCR, while the TCRdb copy is restricted to in-frame clones and leaves out a portion. This sample has hundreds of thousands of clones, with more than 70% found just once. Specimen: memory CD4+ T cells sorted from blood. As to subset: CD45RA-negative fraction. These receptors originate from a woman between 25 and 40 years old in good health.

This sequence joins TRBV6-5 and TRBJ1-1; 7 bases map to TRBD1. J gave up 0 bases and V 7 bases, and 2 bases lay outside the gene matches. CDR1 is MNHEY and CDR2 is SVGAGI in the germline V gene. CDR3 size: 13 residues. CDR3 in amino acids: CASKTGLNTEAFF. CDR3 coding DNA: TGTGCCAGCAAGACAGGGTTGAACACTGAAGCTTTCTTT.

The J gene is TRBJ1-2, the V gene TRBV9; the match to TRBD1 covers 9 bases. V lost 4 bases and J lost 5; bases outside the gene matches: 6. Germline CDR1 SGDLS, CDR2 YYNGEE. The CDR3 totals 14 residues. DNA of the CDR3: TGTGCCAGCAGCCCTACAGGGGGCGGGTATGGCTACACCTTC. Translation gives CASSPTGGGYGYTF.

This clone has only a few counts. The chain couples TRBV14 to TRBJ2-5; no clear D. This CDR3 region has 12 residues. V was cut by 1 base and J by 5 bases, with 5 bases left in between. Per germline, CDR1 SGHDN and CDR2 FVKESK. The chain's CDR3 is CASSQVSETQYF. The CDR3 nucleotides are TGTGCCAGCAGCCAAGTCTCGGAGACCCAGTACTTC.

The chain joins TRBV9 to TRBJ2-6, with 8 positions matching TRBD2. V gave up 0 bases and J gave up 1 base; unmatched junction bases: 12. The CDR3 spans 20 residues. Germline V gives CDR1 SGDLS, CDR2 YYNGEE. CDR3 bases: TGTGCCAGCAGCGTAGGGGCCCGGGAGGGCAGGGCGTCTGGGGCCAACGTCCTGACTTTC. It yields the protein CASSVGAREGRASGANVLTF.

V usage is TRBV4-2 and J usage is TRBJ2-7, with 8 bases matching TRBD2. CDR1 and CDR2 from the germline V gene are LGHNA and YNFKEQ. Germline trimming cut 1 base from V and 3 bases from J; bases unmatched to any gene: 2. The CDR3 covers 14 residues. The CDR3 spells CASSQGRGGYEQYF. Written as DNA, the CDR3 is TGTGCCAGCAGCCAAGGCCGGGGGGGCTACGAGCAGTACTTC.

The rearrangement joins TRBV7-7 to TRBJ2-5; TRBD2 agrees at 16 bases. The junction had 1 base not matched to a gene; V was cut back by 4 bases and J by 2 bases. The germline V gene has CDR1 SSHAT and CDR2 FNYEAQ (reference sequence). This CDR3 contains 16 residues. CDR3 bases: TGTGCCAGCAGCTCGGGACTAGCGGGAGGGCAAGAGACCCAGTACTTC. Its protein is CASSSGLAGGQETQYF.

This clone came up once. This sequence may be a read error, since a much larger clone differs from it by one base. V usage is TRBV4-2 and J usage is TRBJ2-5; 14 bases line up with TRBD2. Germline assignment: CDR1 LGHNA and CDR2 YNFKEQ. This CDR3 region has 21 residues. The DNA of the CDR3 is TGTGCCGGCAGTCAACTCCGAACGGGACTAGCGGGAGCGGGGGACCAAGAGACCCAGTACTTC. Its translation: CAGSQLRTGLAGAGDQETQYF.

The genes are TRBV18 and TRBJ1-1, with D tentatively TRBD1 (5 bases). CDR1 is KGHSH, CDR2 LQKENI, per germline. The CDR3 runs 18 residues. Deletions cut 2 bases from V and 1 base from J, with 20 bases between. In DNA, the CDR3 is TGTGCCAGCTCACCAAGTAGTAAGGGGTCCCTCGGGAACACTGAAGCTTTCTTT. Translated, it gives CASSPSSKGSLGNTEAFF.

The chain uses TRBV29-1 and TRBJ2-1; D possibly matches TRBD1 or TRBD2 (5 bases each). Trimming removed 6 bases from V and 2 bases from J, with 11 bases in between. Looked up from germline, CDR1 is SQVTM and CDR2 is ANQGSEA. This CDR3 is 13 amino acids long. The CDR3 bases are TGCAGCGTGGGACGTAATACCTACAATGAGCAGTTCTTC. The encoded protein is CSVGRNTYNEQFF.

The chain employs TRBV11-2 and TRBJ2-7; 8 bases are shared with TRBD2. The CDR3 is 15 residues long. The ends lost 5 bases at V and 1 base at J; junction bases unmatched: 7. Germline lookup yields CDR1 SGHAT and CDR2 FQNNGV. In nucleotides, the CDR3 is TGTGCCAGCAGCAGGGCCGGGAGGGGGTCCTACGAGCAGTACTTC. Protein sequence: CASSRAGRGSYEQYF.

This chain uses TRBV4-1 with TRBJ2-5, with D perhaps matching TRBD2 (5 bases). This CDR3 region has 13 residues. V shed 4 bases and J shed 3 bases, with 9 bases lying between them. Per the germline V gene, CDR1 is MGHRA and CDR2 is YSYEKL. CDR3 sequence reads: CASSRAGKETQYF. CDR3 DNA sequence: TGCGCCAGCAGCCGGGCGGGCAAAGAGACCCAGTACTTC.

The chain combines TRBV11-1 with TRBJ1-1, with D possibly being TRBD1 (5 bases). Trimming took off 5 bases at V and 4 bases at J, with 11 bases between the two ends. CDR3 length: 13 amino acids. The germline V gene has CDR1 SGHAT and CDR2 FQDESV (reference sequence). The CDR3 loop is CASSLHGGTEAFF. CDR3 coding DNA: TGTGCCAGCAGCCTTCACGGGGGCACTGAAGCTTTCTTT. The variable domain in full, completed from reference TRBV11-1 and TRBJ1-1, reads EAEVAQSPRYKITEKSQAVAFWCDPISGHATLYWYRQILGQGPELLVQFQDESVVDDSQLPKDRFSAERLKGVDSTLKIQPAELGDSAMYLCASSLHGGTEAFFGQGTRLTVV.

The J gene is TRBJ2-7, the V gene TRBV28; tentatively, D is TRBD1 (6 bases). This CDR3 is 13 amino acids long. CDR1 and CDR2 (germline): MDHEN, SYDVKM. V was shortened by 7 bases and J by 3 bases, with 13 bases between the two germline ends. CDR3 nucleotides: TGTGCCAGCACCAAGACAGGCCTCTACGAGCAGTACTTC. It yields the protein CASTKTGLYEQYF.

The gene calls are TRBV6-6 and TRBJ1-5; TRBD1 agrees at 9 bases. This CDR3 contains 15 residues. Germline V gives CDR1 MNHNY, CDR2 SVGAGI (reference sequence). The junction had 4 bases not matched to a gene; V was cut back by 6 bases and J by 1 base. CDR3 sequence: CASSLDRGSNQPQHF. As DNA, the CDR3 is TGTGCCAGCAGCTTGGACAGGGGAAGCAATCAGCCCCAGCATTTT.

This clone was seen more than once but under ten times. J is TRBJ1-1 and V is TRBV7-6, with 11 positions matching TRBD1. Looked up from germline, CDR1 is SGHVS and CDR2 is FNYEAQ. V shed 4 bases, J shed 7 bases, and the junction held 8 bases outside the gene matches. The CDR3 loop spans 15 amino acids. In nucleotides, the CDR3 is TGTGCCAGCAGCTCCGACGGACAGGGGGCTTATGAAGCTTTCTTT. Protein product: CASSSDGQGAYEAFF.

The chain links TRBV5-6 to TRBJ1-2; D may be TRBD1 (6 bases). Germline lookup yields CDR1 SGHDT and CDR2 YYEEEE. Trimming shortened V by 0 bases and J by 8 bases, and 14 bases separated the two germline ends. CDR3 length: 14 residues. CDR3 in DNA: TGTGCCAGCAGCTTGGGAGACAGGCCACGGGGCTACACCTTC. Translation gives CASSLGDRPRGYTF.

This chain connects TRBV18 to TRBJ2-5; weak D call: TRBD1 (6 bases). V was clipped by 5 bases and J by 5 bases, with 15 bases between them. CDR1 is KGHSH and CDR2 is LQKENI in the germline V gene. This CDR3 contains 14 residues. CDR3: CASSSTGMGETQYF. The CDR3, as DNA: TGTGCCAGCTCATCAACAGGGATGGGGGAGACCCAGTACTTC.

The chain uses TRBV7-9 and TRBJ2-7; D is possibly TRBD2 (5 bases). V was clipped by 5 bases and J by 5 bases, with 13 bases between them. The CDR3 is made up of 13 amino acids. The germline V gene has CDR1 SEHNR and CDR2 FQNEAQ (reference sequence). Here the CDR3 reads CASSPDFPHEQYF. Written as DNA, the CDR3 is TGTGCCAGCAGCCCGGACTTTCCGCACGAGCAGTACTTC.

The chain links TRBV28 to TRBJ2-5; 7 bases match TRBD1. This CDR3 spans 15 amino acids. CDR1 is MDHEN, CDR2 SYDVKM, per germline. V trimming: 6 bases; J trimming: 11 bases; junction bases outside the gene matches: 18. This chain's CDR3 is CASSPRGQGVGEQYF. The CDR3 DNA reads as TGTGCCAGCAGCCCTAGGGGGCAGGGGGTGGGAGAGCAGTACTTC.

J is TRBJ2-5 and V is TRBV19; 7 bases fit TRBD1. The CDR3 has 16 amino acids. Germline V gene lookup returns CDR1 LNHDA and CDR2 SQIVND (reference sequence). V was clipped by 6 bases and J by 5 bases; unmatched bases: 15. The chain's CDR3 is CASSGEGARVRETQYF. The CDR3 DNA is TGTGCCAGTAGCGGCGAGGGGGCTCGAGTAAGGGAGACCCAGTACTTC.

On this clone itself: This may come from a read error, since a much larger clone is one base off. The gene calls are TRBV5-1 and TRBJ1-2; TRBD1 matches 10 bases. The CDR3 covers 15 residues. From germline, CDR1 is SGHRS and CDR2 YFSETQ. J was trimmed by 1 base and V by 0 bases; bases with no gene match: 0. The CDR3 is CASSLGDRGNYGYTF. The CDR3 nucleotides are TGCGCCAGCAGCTTGGGGGACAGGGGTAACTATGGCTACACCTTC.

The chain joins TRBV28 to TRBJ1-4, with D maybe TRBD1 (5 bases). The germline V and J ends were trimmed by 5 bases and 0 bases, with 10 bases remaining between them. The germline V gene has CDR1 MDHEN and CDR2 SYDVKM. This CDR3 has 15 residues. The DNA of the CDR3 is TGTGCCAGCAGTGGGACCCCGGCAACTAATGAAAAACTGTTTTTT. Protein product: CASSGTPATNEKLFF.

J is TRBJ2-1 and V is TRBV5-1; 10 positions agree with TRBD1. J was trimmed by 4 bases and V by 6 bases; bases with no gene match: 7. This CDR3 spans 15 amino acids. Germline CDR1 reads SGHRS; CDR2 reads YFSETQ. The CDR3 is CASTLGTGDYNEQFF. In DNA, the CDR3 is TGCGCCAGCACCCTCGGGACAGGGGATTACAATGAGCAGTTCTTC.

This chain uses TRBV18 with TRBJ2-3; 8 bases line up with TRBD1. V gave up 3 bases and J gave up 8 bases; unmatched junction bases: 13. Germline CDR1 is KGHSH and CDR2 is LQKENI. The CDR3 covers 16 residues. In nucleotides, the CDR3 is TGTGCCAGCTCACCCCGCTCAGACAGGGGAGCGGCTACGCAGTATTTT. This codes for CASSPRSDRGAATQYF. The full variable domain, in which reference TRBV18 and TRBJ2-3 provide the parts outside the CDR3, is NAGVMQNPRHLVRRRGQEARLRCSPMKGHSHVYWYRQLPEEGLKFMVYLQKENIIDESGMPKERFSAEFPKEGPSILRIQQVVRGDSAAYFCASSPRSDRGAATQYFGPGTRLTVL.

In nucleotides, the CDR3 is TGCGCCAGCAGTGAGTCGAGACGAGATACGCAGTATTTT. It translates to CASSESRRDTQYF. This chain connects TRBV10-2 to TRBJ2-3; no definite D call. V lost 0 bases and J lost 5, with 6 bases in between. The V gene's germline CDR1 is WSHSY and CDR2 SAAADI. CDR3 length equals 13 residues.

The chain employs TRBV28 and TRBJ1-5; no reliable D call. Germline CDR1 is MDHEN and CDR2 is SYDVKM. Trimming stripped 7 bases from V and 4 bases from J, with 11 bases between. The CDR3 sequence is 13 residues long. In DNA form, the CDR3 reads TGTGCCAGCATCCTGAGCCGGAATCAGCCCCAGCATTTT. Amino acids: CASILSRNQPQHF.